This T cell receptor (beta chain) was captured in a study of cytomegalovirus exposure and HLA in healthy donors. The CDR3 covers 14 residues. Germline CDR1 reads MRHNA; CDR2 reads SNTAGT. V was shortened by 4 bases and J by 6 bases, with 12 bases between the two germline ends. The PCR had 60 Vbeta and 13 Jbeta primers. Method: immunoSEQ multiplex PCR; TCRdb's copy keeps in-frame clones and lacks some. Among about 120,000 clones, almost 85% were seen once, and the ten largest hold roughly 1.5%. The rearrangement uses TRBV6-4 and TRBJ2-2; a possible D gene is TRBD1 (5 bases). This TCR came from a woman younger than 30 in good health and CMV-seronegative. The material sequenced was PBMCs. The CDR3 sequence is CASSVGVRAGELFF. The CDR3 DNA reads TGTGCCAGCAGTGTTGGAGTCAGGGCCGGGGAGCTGTTTTTT.